Listed here are 18 T cell receptor beta chains from one sample, sequenced in a study of shared clonotypes between healthy human individuals. Profiled with immunoSEQ multiplex PCR; TCRdb holds only in-frame clones, not every one. The data contain about 1.5 million clones, under 99% of them singletons. Sequences were obtained from naive CD4+ T cells sorted from blood. Subset in this sample: CD45RA+ positively selected. These receptor sequences come from a man aged 25 to 40 in good health.

This clone has a single count. The rearrangement links TRBV7-9 to TRBJ2-1, with 8 nucleotides matching TRBD2. The CDR3 loop spans 16 amino acids. The germline gives CDR1 SEHNR, CDR2 FQNEAQ (reference sequence). V gave up 0 bases and J gave up 1 base; unmatched junction bases: 2. CDR3 in amino acids: CASSLAGLASYNEQFF. In DNA form, the CDR3 reads TGTGCCAGCAGCTTAGCAGGACTAGCTTCCTACAATGAGCAGTTCTTC.

The genes are TRBV18 and TRBJ2-7, with 8 bases matching TRBD2. CDR1 and CDR2 from the germline V gene are KGHSH and LQKENI. The CDR3 contains 15 residues. V gave up 3 bases and J gave up 2 bases; unmatched junction bases: 6. The CDR3 DNA sequence: TGTGCCAGCTCACCCGGGGACGGGAGGGCCTACGAGCAGTACTTC. It encodes CASSPGDGRAYEQYF. Full variable domain (outside the CDR3, taken from reference TRBV18 and TRBJ2-7): NAGVMQNPRHLVRRRGQEARLRCSPMKGHSHVYWYRQLPEEGLKFMVYLQKENIIDESGMPKERFSAEFPKEGPSILRIQQVVRGDSAAYFCASSPGDGRAYEQYFGPGTRLTVT.

The rearrangement uses TRBV14 and TRBJ2-7; 11 bases align to TRBD2. With V trimmed by 4 bases and J by 3 bases, 2 bases remained unmatched. Germline CDR1 reads SGHDN; CDR2 reads FVKESK. The CDR3 runs to 14 residues. The CDR3 sequence is CASSRGLAGYEQYF. CDR3 sequence (DNA): TGTGCCAGCAGCCGAGGACTAGCGGGCTACGAGCAGTACTTC.

V usage is TRBV6-1 and J usage is TRBJ2-5; TRBD2 agrees at 10 bases. CDR3 length equals 16 residues. After removal of 1 base from V and 5 bases from J, the junction contained 7 bases not matched to a gene. The germline V gene encodes CDR1 MNHNS and CDR2 SASEGT. This CDR3 reads CASSEVLAGVRETQYF. The CDR3 DNA follows: TGTGCCAGCAGTGAAGTGCTAGCGGGAGTCCGGGAGACCCAGTACTTC.

The J gene is TRBJ2-7, the V gene TRBV18; the D call may be TRBD1 or TRBD2 (5 bases each). Germline lookup yields CDR1 KGHSH and CDR2 LQKENI. The CDR3 is 14 amino acids. The V end was cut by 3 bases, the J end by 5 bases, with 14 bases between. The CDR3 reads CASSPGLAIDEQYF. In nucleotides, the CDR3 is TGTGCCAGCTCACCGGGGCTAGCAATCGACGAGCAGTACTTC. The entire variable domain, with the rest obtained from reference TRBV18 and TRBJ2-7, is as follows: NAGVMQNPRHLVRRRGQEARLRCSPMKGHSHVYWYRQLPEEGLKFMVYLQKENIIDESGMPKERFSAEFPKEGPSILRIQQVVRGDSAAYFCASSPGLAIDEQYFGPGTRLTVT.

The chain links TRBV28 to TRBJ2-1, with TRBD2 matching over 8 bases. The length of the CDR3 is 17 residues. CDR1 MDHEN and CDR2 SYDVKM come from the germline V gene. After removal of 6 bases from V and 4 bases from J, the junction contained 14 bases not matched to a gene. The CDR3 loop is CASRSPQGREVYNEQFF. CDR3 nucleotide sequence: TGTGCCAGCAGATCCCCCCAGGGGCGGGAGGTTTACAATGAGCAGTTCTTC.

The V call is TRBV9, the J call TRBJ1-1, with D possibly being TRBD1 (5 bases). The CDR3 is made up of 15 amino acids. The germline gives CDR1 SGDLS, CDR2 YYNGEE. V shed 6 bases and J shed 7 bases, with 22 bases lying between them. DNA of the CDR3: TGTGCCAGCACCCTGGGGCCGGACAAGTCGGGTGAAGCTTTCTTT. Translation gives CASTLGPDKSGEAFF.

The chain couples TRBV7-2 to TRBJ2-3, with 9 nucleotides matching TRBD1. The CDR3 extends over 14 amino acids. In germline, CDR1 is SGHTA, CDR2 FQGNSA. Unmatched junction bases numbered 6, after V lost 6 bases and J lost 5 bases. The CDR3 nucleotides read TGTGCCAGCAGGCTCACAGGGGGCGGAGATACGCAGTATTTT. Its translation is CASRLTGGGDTQYF. Full variable domain (remainder filled in from reference TRBV7-2 and TRBJ2-3): GAGVSQSPSNKVTEKGKDVELRCDPISGHTALYWYRQSLGQGLEFLIYFQGNSAPDKSGLPSDRFSAERTGGSVSTLTIQRTQQEDSAVYLCASRLTGGGDTQYFGPGTRLTVL.

The chain recombines TRBV5-1 with TRBJ1-4; 10 bases match TRBD1. The ends lost 3 bases at V and 5 bases at J; junction bases unmatched: 4. The CDR3 covers 15 residues. Per the germline V gene, CDR1 is SGHRS and CDR2 is YFSETQ. Here the CDR3 reads CASSYRTGGNEKLFF. The DNA for the CDR3 is TGCGCCAGCAGCTACCGGACAGGGGGAAATGAAAAACTGTTTTTT.

The chain uses TRBV5-1 and TRBJ2-7, with D perhaps assigned TRBD1 or TRBD2 (5 bases each). The germline V gene has CDR1 SGHRS and CDR2 YFSETQ. This CDR3 spans 15 amino acids. The V and J ends lost 0 bases and 4 bases respectively, with 14 bases between them. The CDR3 coding sequence is TGCGCCAGCAGCTTGGTGAGGGGATCGGGGTACGAGCAGTACTTC. As protein: CASSLVRGSGYEQYF.

This chain links TRBV5-1 with TRBJ2-7; no reliable D call. This CDR3 is built from 11 residues. CDR1 SGHRS and CDR2 YFSETQ come from the germline V gene. Trimming stripped 0 bases from V and 6 bases from J, with 4 bases between. CDR3 coding DNA: TGCGCCAGCAGCTTGGGCCTCGAGCAGTACTTC. Amino acids: CASSLGLEQYF.

V gene TRBV2 combines with J gene TRBJ1-2; TRBD1 might be the D (5 bases). Trimming removed 6 bases at V and 2 bases at J, with 13 bases between. CDR3 length: 14 residues. Germline V gives CDR1 SNHLY, CDR2 FYNNEI. Here the CDR3 reads CASRAREGNYGYTF. DNA of the CDR3: TGTGCCAGCAGGGCACGAGAGGGGAACTATGGCTACACCTTC.

The chain employs TRBV7-2 and TRBJ1-1; D may be TRBD1 (6 bases). The CDR3 runs 14 residues. From germline, CDR1 is SGHTA and CDR2 FQGNSA. V gave up 1 base and J gave up 4 bases, with 10 bases separating them. CDR3 region: CASSLGRGATEAFF. In nucleotides, the CDR3 is TGTGCCAGCAGCTTAGGCAGGGGAGCCACTGAAGCTTTCTTT.

This chain links TRBV15 with TRBJ1-3; D is ambiguous. CDR3 length: 16 residues. Trimming removed 2 bases from V and 2 bases from J, with 13 bases in between. CDR1 is LNHNV, CDR2 YYDKDF, per germline (reference sequence). CDR3 nucleotides: TGTGCCACCAGCAGATTTCCAACGATCCCTGGAAACACCATATATTTT. Amino acids: CATSRFPTIPGNTIYF.

The V call is TRBV9, the J call TRBJ2-7; the D gene is possibly TRBD2 (6 bases). Germline assignment: CDR1 SGDLS and CDR2 YYNGEE. V was clipped by 0 bases and J by 2 bases, with 9 bases between them. This CDR3 has 14 amino acids. DNA for the CDR3: TGTGCCAGCAGCGTAGATAGCGGCGCCTACGAGCAGTACTTC. This sequence encodes CASSVDSGAYEQYF.

This chain uses TRBV6-1 with TRBJ2-5; D is unclear. V lost 6 bases and J lost 5, with 10 bases in between. This CDR3 is 12 amino acids long. CDR1 and CDR2 from the germline V gene are MNHNS and SASEGT. CDR3 loop: CASSAVGETQYF. In DNA, the CDR3 is TGTGCCAGCAGCGCGGTGGGGGAGACCCAGTACTTC.

This clone was counted once. Other DNA sequences from this sample encode an identical CDR3 as well. V gene TRBV9 combines with J gene TRBJ2-1; D is tentatively TRBD1 or TRBD2 (6 bases each). The germline gives CDR1 SGDLS, CDR2 YYNGEE. Between the trimmed V and J ends, which lost 5 bases and 4 bases, there was a span of 16 bases. This CDR3 is 15 amino acids long. The CDR3 sequence is CASSPEGDSYNEQFF. CDR3 bases: TGTGCCAGCAGTCCCGAGGGGGACTCTTACAATGAGCAGTTCTTC.

The V gene is TRBV27, the J gene TRBJ2-7, with TRBD2 matching 11 bases. The V and J ends lost 6 bases and 4 bases, in that order; junction bases with no gene match: 14. This CDR3 comprises 17 residues. Germline V gives CDR1 MNHEY, CDR2 SMNVEV (reference sequence). In DNA, the CDR3 is TGTGCCAGCAGGCGTAGCGGGAGGGCCATTAGGGCTTACGAGCAGTACTTC. Protein sequence: CASRRSGRAIRAYEQYF.